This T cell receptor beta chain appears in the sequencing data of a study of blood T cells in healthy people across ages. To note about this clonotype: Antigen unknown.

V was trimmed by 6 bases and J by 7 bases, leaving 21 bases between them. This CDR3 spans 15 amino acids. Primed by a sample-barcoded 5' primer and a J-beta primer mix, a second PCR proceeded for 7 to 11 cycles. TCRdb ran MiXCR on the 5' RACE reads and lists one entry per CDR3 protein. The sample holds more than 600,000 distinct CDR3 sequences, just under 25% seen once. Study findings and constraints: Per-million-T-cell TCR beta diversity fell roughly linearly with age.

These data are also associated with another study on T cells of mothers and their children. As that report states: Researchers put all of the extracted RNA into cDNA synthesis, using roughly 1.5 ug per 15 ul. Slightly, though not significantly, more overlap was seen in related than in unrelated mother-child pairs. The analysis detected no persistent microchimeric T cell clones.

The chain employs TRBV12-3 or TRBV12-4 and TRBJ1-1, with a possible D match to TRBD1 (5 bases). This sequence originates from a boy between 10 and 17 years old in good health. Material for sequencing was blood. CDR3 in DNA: TGTGCCAGCAGGGGGCCGCCAACCCCGATCGATGAAGCTTTCTTT. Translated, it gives CASRGPPTPIDEAFF.